This T cell receptor (beta chain) was recorded in a study of T cell responses to AZD1222 COVID-19 vaccine. Overall study results and limits: Repertoires were obtained solely post-peak T cell response.

The V gene lost 6 bases and the J gene lost 7 bases, with 11 bases spanning the gap. The CDR3 spans 12 residues. Germline CDR1 reads MDHEN; CDR2 reads SYDVKM. About this clone itself: The antigen is undetermined.

Generated by immunoSEQ multiplex PCR, the TCRdb table keeps only in-frame clones and is missing some. The sample consists of some 150,000 clones, 88% of them appearing once. The source was peripheral blood, collected 28 days after the second dose of the MenACWY control vaccine. This clonotype was obtained from an adult who received the MenACWY meningococcal vaccine as a control. The rearrangement joins TRBV28 to TRBJ2-3; D call uncertain. The CDR3 sequence is CASRSERNTQYF. CDR3 sequence (DNA): TGTGCCAGCAGAAGTGAGAGGAATACGCAGTATTTT.